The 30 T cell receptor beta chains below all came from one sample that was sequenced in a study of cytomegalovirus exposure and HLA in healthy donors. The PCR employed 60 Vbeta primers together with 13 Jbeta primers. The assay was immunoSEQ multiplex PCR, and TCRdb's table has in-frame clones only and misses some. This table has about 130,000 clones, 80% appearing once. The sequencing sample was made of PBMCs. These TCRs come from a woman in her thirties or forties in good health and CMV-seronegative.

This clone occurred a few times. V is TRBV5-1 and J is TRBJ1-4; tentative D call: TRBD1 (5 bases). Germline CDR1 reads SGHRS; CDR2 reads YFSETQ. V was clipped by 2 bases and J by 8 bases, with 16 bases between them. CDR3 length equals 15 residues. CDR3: CASSLTRQSDEKLFF. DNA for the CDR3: TGCGCCAGCAGCTTAACCAGACAGTCGGACGAAAAACTGTTTTTT.

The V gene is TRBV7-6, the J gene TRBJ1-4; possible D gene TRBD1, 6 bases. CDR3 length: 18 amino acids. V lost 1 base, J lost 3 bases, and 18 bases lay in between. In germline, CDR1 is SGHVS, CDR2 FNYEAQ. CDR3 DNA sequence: TGTGCCAGCAGCTTAGAGGGGGGGGCGCGATACCCTAATGAAAAACTGTTTTTT. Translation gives CASSLEGGARYPNEKLFF. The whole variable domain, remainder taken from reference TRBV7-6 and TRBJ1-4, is GAGVSQSPRYKVTKRGQDVALRCDPISGHVSLYWYRQALGQGPEFLTYFNYEAQQDKSGLPNDRFSAERPEGSISTLTIQRTEQRDSAMYRCASSLEGGARYPNEKLFFGSGTQLSVL.

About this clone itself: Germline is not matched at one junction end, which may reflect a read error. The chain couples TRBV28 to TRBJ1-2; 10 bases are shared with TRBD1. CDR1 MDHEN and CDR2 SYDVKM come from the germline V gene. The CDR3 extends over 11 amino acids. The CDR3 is CASTSGTGVGF. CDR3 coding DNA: TGTGCCAGCACCTCCGGGACAGGGGTCGGCTTC.

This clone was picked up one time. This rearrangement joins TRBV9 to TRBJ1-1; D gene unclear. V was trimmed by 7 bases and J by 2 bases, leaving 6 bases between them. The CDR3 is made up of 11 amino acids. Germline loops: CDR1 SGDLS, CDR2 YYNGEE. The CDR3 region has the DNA TGTGCCAGCGGAGGTAACACTGAAGCTTTCTTT. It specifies CASGGNTEAFF.

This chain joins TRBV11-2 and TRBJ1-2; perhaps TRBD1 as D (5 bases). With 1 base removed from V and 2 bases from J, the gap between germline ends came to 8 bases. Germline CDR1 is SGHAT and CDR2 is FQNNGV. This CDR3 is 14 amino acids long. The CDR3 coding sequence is TGTGCCAGCAGCTTAGGGGCAGGGAACTATGGCTACACCTTC. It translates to CASSLGAGNYGYTF.

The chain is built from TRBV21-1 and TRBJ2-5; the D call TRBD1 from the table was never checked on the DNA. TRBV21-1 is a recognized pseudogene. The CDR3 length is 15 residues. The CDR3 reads CASSKGDRIGETQYF. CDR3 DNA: TGTGCCAGCAGCAAAGGGGACAGGATCGGAGAGACCCAGTACTTC.

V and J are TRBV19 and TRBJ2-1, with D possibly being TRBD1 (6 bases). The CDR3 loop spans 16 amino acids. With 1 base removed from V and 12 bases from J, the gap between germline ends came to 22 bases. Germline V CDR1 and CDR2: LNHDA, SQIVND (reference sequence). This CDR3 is CASSIGTVGYSARQFF. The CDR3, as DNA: TGTGCCAGTAGTATAGGGACAGTTGGCTATTCGGCAAGGCAGTTCTTC.

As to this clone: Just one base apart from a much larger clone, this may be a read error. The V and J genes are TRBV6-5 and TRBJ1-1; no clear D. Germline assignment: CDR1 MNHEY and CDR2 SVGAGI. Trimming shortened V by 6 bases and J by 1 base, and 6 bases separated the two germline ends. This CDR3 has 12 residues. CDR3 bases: TGTGCCAGCAGGGCAGGGAACACTGAAGCTTTCTTT. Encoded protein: CASRAGNTEAFF.

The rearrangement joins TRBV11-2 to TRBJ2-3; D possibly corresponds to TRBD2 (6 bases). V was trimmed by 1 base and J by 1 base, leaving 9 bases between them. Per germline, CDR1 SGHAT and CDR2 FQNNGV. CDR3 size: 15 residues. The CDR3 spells CASSLGSGRTDTQYF. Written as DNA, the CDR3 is TGTGCCAGCAGCTTAGGGAGCGGGCGCACAGATACGCAGTATTTT.

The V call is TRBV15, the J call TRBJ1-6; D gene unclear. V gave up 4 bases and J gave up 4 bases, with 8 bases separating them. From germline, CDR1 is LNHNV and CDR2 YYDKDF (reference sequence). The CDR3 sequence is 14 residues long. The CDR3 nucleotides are TGTGCCACCAGCACCACAGATTATAATTCACCCCTCCACTTT. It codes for CATSTTDYNSPLHF.

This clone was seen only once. This chain's CDR3 is CATSRTWGQGTREQYF. The CDR3 DNA reads as TGTGCCACCAGCAGGACCTGGGGACAGGGGACCCGCGAGCAGTACTTC. The chain uses TRBV15 and TRBJ2-7; 10 nucleotides match TRBD1. Trimming took 3 bases from V and 6 from J; bases not matched to a gene: 11. The germline gives CDR1 LNHNV, CDR2 YYDKDF (reference sequence). The CDR3 runs 16 residues.

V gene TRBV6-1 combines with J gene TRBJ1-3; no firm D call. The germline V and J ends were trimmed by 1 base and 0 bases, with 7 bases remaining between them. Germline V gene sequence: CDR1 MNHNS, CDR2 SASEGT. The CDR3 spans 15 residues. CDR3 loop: CASSEVVYSGNTIYF. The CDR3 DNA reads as TGTGCCAGCAGTGAAGTTGTTTACTCTGGAAACACCATATATTTT.

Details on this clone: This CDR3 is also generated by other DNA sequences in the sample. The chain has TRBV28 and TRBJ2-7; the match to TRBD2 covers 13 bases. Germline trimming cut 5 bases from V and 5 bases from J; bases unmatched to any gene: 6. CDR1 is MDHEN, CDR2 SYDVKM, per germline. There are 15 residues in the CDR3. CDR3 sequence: CASSPRTSGSHEQYF. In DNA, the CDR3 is TGTGCCAGCAGTCCCCGGACTAGCGGGAGCCACGAGCAGTACTTC.

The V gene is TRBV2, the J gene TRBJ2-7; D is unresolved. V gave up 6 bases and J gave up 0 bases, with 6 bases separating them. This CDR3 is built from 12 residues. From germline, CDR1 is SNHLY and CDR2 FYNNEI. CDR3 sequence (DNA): TGTGCCAGCAGCCTACTCTCCTACGAGCAGTACTTC. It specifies CASSLLSYEQYF.

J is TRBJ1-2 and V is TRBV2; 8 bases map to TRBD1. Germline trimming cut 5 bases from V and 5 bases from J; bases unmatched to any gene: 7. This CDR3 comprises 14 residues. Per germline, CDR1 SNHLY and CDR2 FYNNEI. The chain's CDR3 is CASSRDRGGYGYTF. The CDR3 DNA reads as TGTGCCAGCAGTCGTGACAGGGGCGGATATGGCTACACCTTC.

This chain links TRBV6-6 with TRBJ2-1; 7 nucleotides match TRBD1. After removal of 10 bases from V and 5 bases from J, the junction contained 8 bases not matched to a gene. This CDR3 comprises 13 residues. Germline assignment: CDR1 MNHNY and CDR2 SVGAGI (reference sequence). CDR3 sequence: CATRGTADNEQFF. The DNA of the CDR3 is TGTGCCACGAGAGGGACAGCCGACAATGAGCAGTTCTTC.

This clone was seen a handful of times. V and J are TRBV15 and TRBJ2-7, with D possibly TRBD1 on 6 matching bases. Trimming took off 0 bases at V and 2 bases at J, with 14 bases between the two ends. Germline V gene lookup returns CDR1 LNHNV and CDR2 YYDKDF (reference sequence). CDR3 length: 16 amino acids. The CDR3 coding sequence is TGTGCCACCAGCAGAGAGGGTAGGGACACGGCCTACGAGCAGTACTTC. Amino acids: CATSREGRDTAYEQYF.

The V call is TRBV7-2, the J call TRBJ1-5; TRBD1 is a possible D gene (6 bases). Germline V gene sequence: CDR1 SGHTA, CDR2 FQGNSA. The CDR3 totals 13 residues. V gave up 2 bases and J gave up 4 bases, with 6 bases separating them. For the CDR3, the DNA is TGTGCCAGCAGCTTACAGGGGAATCAGCCCCAGCATTTT. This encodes CASSLQGNQPQHF.

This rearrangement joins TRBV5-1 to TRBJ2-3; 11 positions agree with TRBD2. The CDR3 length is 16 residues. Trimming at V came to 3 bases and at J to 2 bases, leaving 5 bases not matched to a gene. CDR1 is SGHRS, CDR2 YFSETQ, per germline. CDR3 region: CASSSRLAGNTDTQYF. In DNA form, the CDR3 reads TGCGCCAGCAGCTCGCGACTAGCGGGAAACACAGATACGCAGTATTTT.

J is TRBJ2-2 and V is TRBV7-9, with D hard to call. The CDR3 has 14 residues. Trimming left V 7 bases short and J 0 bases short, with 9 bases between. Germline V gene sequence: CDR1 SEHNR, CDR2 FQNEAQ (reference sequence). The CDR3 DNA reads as TGTGCCAGCACCTCACTTACGAACACCGGGGAGCTGTTTTTT. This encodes CASTSLTNTGELFF.

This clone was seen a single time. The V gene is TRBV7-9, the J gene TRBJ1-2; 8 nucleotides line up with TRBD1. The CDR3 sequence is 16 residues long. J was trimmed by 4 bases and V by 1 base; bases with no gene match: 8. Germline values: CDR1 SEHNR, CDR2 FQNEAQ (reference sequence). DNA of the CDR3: TGTGCCAGCAGCTTAGGAGGGCAGGGGGCTACCTATGGCTACACCTTC. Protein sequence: CASSLGGQGATYGYTF.

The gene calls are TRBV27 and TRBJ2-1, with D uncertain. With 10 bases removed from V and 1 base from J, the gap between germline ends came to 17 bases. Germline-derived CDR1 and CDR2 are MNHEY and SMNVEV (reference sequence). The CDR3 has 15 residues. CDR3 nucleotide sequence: TGTGCCACCTCGATCACTAACCCTTCCTACAATGAGCAGTTCTTC. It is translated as CATSITNPSYNEQFF.

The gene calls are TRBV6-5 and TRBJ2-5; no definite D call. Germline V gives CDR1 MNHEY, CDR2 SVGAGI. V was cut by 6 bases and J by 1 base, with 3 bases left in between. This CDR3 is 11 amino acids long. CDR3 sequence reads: CASRAQETQYF. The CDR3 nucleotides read TGTGCCAGCAGAGCCCAAGAGACCCAGTACTTC.

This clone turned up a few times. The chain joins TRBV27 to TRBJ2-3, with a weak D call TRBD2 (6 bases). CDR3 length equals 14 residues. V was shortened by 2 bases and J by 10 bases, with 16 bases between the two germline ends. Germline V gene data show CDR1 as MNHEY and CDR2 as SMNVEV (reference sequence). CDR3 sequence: CASSLGDFQQAQYF. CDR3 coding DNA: TGTGCCAGCAGTTTAGGGGACTTCCAGCAGGCGCAGTATTTT.

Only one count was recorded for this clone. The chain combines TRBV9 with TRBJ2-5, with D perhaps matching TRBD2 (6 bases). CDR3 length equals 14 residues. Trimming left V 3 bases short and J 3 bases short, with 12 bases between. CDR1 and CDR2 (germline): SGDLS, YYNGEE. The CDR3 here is CASSAGTGKETQYF. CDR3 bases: TGTGCCAGCAGCGCCGGGACTGGGAAAGAGACCCAGTACTTC.

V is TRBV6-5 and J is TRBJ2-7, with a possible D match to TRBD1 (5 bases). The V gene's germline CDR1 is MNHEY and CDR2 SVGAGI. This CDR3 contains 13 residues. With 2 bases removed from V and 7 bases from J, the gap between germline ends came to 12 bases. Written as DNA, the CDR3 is TGTGCCAGCAGTTACAGGGGCCATCGAGAGCAGTACTTC. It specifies CASSYRGHREQYF.

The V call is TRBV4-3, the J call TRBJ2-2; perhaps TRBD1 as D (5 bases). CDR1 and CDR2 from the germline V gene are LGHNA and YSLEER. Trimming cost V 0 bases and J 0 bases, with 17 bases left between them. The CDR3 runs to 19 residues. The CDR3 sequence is CASSQEMPGHLANTGELFF. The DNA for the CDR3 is TGCGCCAGCAGCCAAGAAATGCCAGGGCACTTAGCGAACACCGGGGAGCTGTTTTTT.

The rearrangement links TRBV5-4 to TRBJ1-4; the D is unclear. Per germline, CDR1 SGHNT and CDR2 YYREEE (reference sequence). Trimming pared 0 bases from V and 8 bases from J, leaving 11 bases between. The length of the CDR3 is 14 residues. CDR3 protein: CASSLDGFREKLFF. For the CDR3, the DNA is TGTGCCAGCAGCTTGGACGGTTTTAGAGAAAAACTGTTTTTT.

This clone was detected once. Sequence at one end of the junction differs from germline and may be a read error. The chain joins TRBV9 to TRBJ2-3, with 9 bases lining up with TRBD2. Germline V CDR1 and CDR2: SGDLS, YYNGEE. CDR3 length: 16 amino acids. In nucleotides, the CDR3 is TGTGCCAGCAGCGGTAGCGGGAGTACCAGCACAGATACGCAGTGTTTT. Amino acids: CASSGSGSTSTDTQCF.

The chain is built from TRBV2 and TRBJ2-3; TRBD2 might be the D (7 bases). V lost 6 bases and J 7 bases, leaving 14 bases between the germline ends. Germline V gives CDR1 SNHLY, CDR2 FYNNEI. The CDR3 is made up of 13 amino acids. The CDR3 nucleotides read TGTGCCAGCAGGGGGGGGCCGCCGAATACGCAGTATTTT. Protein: CASRGGPPNTQYF.